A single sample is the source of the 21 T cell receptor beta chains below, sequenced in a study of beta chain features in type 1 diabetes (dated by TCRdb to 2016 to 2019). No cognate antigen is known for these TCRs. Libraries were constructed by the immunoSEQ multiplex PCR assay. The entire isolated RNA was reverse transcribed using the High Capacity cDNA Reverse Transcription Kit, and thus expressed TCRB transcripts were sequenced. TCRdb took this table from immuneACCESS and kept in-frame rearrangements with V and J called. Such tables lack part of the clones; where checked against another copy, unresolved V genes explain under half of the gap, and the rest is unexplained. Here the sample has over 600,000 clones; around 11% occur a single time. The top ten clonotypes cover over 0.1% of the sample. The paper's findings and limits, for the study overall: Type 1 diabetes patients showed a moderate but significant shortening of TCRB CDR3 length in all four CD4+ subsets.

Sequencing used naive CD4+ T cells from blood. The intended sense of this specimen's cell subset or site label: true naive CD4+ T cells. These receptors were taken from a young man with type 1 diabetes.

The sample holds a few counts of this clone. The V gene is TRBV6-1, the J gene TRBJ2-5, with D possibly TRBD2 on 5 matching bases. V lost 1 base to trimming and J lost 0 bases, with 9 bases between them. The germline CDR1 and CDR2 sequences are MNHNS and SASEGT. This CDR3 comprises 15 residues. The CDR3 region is CASSEDPGNQETQYF. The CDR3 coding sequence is TGTGCCAGCAGTGAAGATCCGGGGAACCAAGAGACCCAGTACTTC.

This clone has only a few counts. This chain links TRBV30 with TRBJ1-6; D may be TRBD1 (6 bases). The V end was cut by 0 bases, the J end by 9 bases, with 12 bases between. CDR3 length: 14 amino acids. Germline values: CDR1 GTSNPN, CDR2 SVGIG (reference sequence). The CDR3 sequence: CAWSVVQGSSPLHF. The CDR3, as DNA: TGTGCCTGGAGTGTGGTACAGGGAAGTTCACCCCTCCACTTT. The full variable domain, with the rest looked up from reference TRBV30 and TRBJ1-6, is SQTIHQWPATLVQPVGSPLSLECTVEGTSNPNLYWYRQAAGRGLQLLFYSVGIGQISSEVPQNLSASRPQDRQFILSSKKLLLSDSGFYLCAWSVVQGSSPLHFGNGTRLTVT.

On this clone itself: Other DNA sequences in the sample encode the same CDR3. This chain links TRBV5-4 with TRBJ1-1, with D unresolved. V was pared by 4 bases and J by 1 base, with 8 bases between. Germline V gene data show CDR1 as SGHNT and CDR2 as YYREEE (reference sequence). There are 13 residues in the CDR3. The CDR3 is CASSLAGNTEAFF. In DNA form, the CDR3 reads TGTGCCAGCAGCCTAGCAGGGAACACTGAAGCTTTCTTT.

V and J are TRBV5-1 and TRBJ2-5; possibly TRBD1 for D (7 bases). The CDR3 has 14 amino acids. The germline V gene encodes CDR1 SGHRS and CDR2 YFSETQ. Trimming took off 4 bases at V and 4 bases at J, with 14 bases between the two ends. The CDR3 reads CASSGGTVGETQYF. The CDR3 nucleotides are TGCGCCAGCAGCGGCGGGACAGTCGGAGAGACCCAGTACTTC.

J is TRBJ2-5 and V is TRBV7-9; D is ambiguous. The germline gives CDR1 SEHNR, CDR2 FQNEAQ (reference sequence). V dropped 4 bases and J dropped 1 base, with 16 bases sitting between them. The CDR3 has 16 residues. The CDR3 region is CASSSPSRYAQETQYF. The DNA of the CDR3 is TGTGCCAGCAGCTCCCCCTCACGTTATGCCCAAGAGACCCAGTACTTC.

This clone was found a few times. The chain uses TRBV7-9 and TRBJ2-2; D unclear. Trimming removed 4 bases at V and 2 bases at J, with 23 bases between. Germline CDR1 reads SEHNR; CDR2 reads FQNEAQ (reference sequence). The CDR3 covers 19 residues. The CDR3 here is CASSSHLTQGPFNTGELFF. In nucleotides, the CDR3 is TGTGCCAGCAGCTCTCACCTTACACAAGGGCCCTTTAACACCGGGGAGCTGTTTTTT.

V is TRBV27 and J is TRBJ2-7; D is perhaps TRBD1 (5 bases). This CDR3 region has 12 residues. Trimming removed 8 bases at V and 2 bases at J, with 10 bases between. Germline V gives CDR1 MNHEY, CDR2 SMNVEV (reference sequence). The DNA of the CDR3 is TGTGCCAGCCGACAGATCCCCTACGAGCAGTACTTC. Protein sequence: CASRQIPYEQYF.

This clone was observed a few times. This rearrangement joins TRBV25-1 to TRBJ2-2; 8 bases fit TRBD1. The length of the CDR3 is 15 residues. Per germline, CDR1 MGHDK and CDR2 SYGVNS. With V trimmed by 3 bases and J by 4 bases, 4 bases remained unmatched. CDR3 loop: CASSEMDRVTGELFF. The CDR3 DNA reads TGTGCCAGCAGTGAGATGGACAGGGTCACCGGGGAGCTGTTTTTT.

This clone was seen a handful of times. CDR3 loop: CASSFEGRGEQFF. The CDR3 region has the DNA TGCGCCAGCAGCTTCGAGGGGCGGGGTGAGCAGTTCTTC. This chain uses TRBV5-1 with TRBJ2-1; a possible D gene is TRBD2 (6 bases). Deletions cut 2 bases from V and 9 bases from J, with 12 bases between. The CDR3 contains 13 residues. The germline gives CDR1 SGHRS, CDR2 YFSETQ.

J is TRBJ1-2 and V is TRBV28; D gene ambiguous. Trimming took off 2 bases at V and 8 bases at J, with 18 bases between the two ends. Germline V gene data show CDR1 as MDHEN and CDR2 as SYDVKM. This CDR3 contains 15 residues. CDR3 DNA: TGTGCCAGCAGTTTACCCCAGCCAGGCATGGGGGGCTACACCTTC. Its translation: CASSLPQPGMGGYTF.

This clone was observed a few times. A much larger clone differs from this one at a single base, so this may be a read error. The CDR3 coding sequence is TGTGCCAGCAGCCTCTCCTACGAGCAGTACTTC. Translated: CASSLSYEQYF. This chain joins TRBV14 and TRBJ2-7; unclear D gene. CDR1 is SGHDN, CDR2 FVKESK, per germline. CDR3 size: 11 residues. V lost 4 bases and J lost 0, with 1 base in between. The full variable domain, with the rest looked up from reference TRBV14 and TRBJ2-7, is EAGVTQFPSHSVIEKGQTVTLRCDPISGHDNLYWYRRVMGKEIKFLLHFVKESKQDESGMPNNRFLAERTGGTYSTLKVQPAELEDSGVYFCASSLSYEQYFGPGTRLTVT.

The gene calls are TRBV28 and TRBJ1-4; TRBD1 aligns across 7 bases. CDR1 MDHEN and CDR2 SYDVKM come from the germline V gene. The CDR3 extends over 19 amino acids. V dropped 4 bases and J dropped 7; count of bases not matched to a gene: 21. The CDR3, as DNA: TGTGCCAGCAGTTCTCGACAGGGAGAATCTTTGGAGTACCTTGAAAAACTGTTTTTT. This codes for CASSSRQGESLEYLEKLFF.

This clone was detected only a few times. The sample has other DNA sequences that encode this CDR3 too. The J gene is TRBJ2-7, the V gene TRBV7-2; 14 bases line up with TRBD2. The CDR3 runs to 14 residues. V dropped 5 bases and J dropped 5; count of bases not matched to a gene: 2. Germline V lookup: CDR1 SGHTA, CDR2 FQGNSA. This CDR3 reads CASSLGLAGDEQYF. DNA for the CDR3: TGTGCCAGCAGCCTGGGACTAGCGGGGGACGAGCAGTACTTC.

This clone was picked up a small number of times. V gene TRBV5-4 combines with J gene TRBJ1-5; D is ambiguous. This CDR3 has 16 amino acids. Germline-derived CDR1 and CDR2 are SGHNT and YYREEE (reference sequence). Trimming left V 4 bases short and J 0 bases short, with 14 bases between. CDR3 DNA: TGTGCCAGCAGCCAAGACCCGGAATATAGCAATCAGCCCCAGCATTTT. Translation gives CASSQDPEYSNQPQHF.

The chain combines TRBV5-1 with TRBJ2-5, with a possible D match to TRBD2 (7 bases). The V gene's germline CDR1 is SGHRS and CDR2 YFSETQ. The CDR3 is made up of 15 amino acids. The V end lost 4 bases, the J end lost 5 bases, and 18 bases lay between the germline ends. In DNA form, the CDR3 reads TGCGCCAGCAGCCCCTCTACAGGGAGGGTCGAGACCCAGTACTTC. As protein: CASSPSTGRVETQYF.

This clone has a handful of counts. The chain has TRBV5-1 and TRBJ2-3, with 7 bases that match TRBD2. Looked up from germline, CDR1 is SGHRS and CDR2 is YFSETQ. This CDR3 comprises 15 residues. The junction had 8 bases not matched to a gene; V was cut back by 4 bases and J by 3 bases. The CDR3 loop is CASSASRGDTDTQYF. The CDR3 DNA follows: TGCGCCAGCAGCGCCTCTCGGGGGGATACAGATACGCAGTATTTT.

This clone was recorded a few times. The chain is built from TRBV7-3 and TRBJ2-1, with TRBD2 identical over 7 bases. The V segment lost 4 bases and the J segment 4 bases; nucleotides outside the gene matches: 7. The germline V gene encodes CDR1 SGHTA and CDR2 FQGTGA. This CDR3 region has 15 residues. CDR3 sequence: CASSWGSGEYNEQFF. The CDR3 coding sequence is TGTGCCAGCAGCTGGGGAAGCGGGGAATACAATGAGCAGTTCTTC.

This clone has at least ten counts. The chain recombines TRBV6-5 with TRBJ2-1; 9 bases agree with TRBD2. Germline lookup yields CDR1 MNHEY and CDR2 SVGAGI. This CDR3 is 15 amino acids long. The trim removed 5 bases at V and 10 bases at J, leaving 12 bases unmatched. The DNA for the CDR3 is TGTGCCAGCAGTAGGTCGGGACTAGCTGCCCCCGAGCAGTTCTTC. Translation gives CASSRSGLAAPEQFF.

The CDR3 nucleotides read TGTGCCAGCAGCTCTGACAGGGTGGGTGAAAAACTGTTTTTT. This translates into CASSSDRVGEKLFF. This sequence joins TRBV7-2 and TRBJ1-4, with 7 bases lining up with TRBD1. The CDR3 totals 14 residues. Germline V gene sequence: CDR1 SGHTA, CDR2 FQGNSA. V trimming: 4 bases; J trimming: 7 bases; junction bases outside the gene matches: 6.

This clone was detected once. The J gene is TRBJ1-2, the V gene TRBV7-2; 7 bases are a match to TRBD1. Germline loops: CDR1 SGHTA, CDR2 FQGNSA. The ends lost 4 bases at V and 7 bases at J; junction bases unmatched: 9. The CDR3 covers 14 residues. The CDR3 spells CASSSAPTGVGYTF. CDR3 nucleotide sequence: TGTGCCAGCAGCTCCGCCCCAACAGGGGTTGGCTACACCTTC.

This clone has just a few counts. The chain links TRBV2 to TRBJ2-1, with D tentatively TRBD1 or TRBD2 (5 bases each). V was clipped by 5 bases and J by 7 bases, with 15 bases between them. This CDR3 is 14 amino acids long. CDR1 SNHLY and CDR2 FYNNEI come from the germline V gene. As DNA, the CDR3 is TGTGCCAGCAGTCCGGGACGGATCATAAATGAGCAGTTCTTC. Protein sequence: CASSPGRIINEQFF. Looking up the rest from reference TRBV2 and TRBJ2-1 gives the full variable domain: EPEVTQTPSHQVTQMGQEVILRCVPISNHLYFYWYRQILGQKVEFLVSFYNNEISEKSEIFDDQFSVERPDGSNFTLKIRSTKLEDSAMYFCASSPGRIINEQFFGPGTRLTVL.